This entry lists 21 T cell receptor beta chains sequenced from one sample in a study of T cells after yellow fever vaccination. TCRdb re-called the 5' RACE reads with MiXCR, one entry per CDR3 protein. The sample lists 250,000 or so distinct CDR3 sequences, less than 7.5% occurring once. Source: CD4+ T cells sorted from PBMCs, taken on the day of the yellow fever booster vaccination. Receptors were obtained from a man younger than 40 who received the YFV17D yellow fever vaccine.

The sample holds many counts of this clonotype. The chain uses TRBV7-9 and TRBJ1-2; unclear D gene. V dropped 4 bases and J dropped 9 bases, with 15 bases sitting between them. The CDR3 totals 13 residues. Germline assignment: CDR1 SEHNR and CDR2 FQNEAQ (reference sequence). DNA of the CDR3: TGTGCCAGCAGCTCGGGTCAGCTTATCCGCTACACCTTC. The encoded protein is CASSSGQLIRYTF.

This clonotype was counted at least ten times. The V and J genes are TRBV9 and TRBJ1-2; D call uncertain. The V and J ends lost 3 bases and 0 bases respectively, with 9 bases between them. Germline V gene lookup returns CDR1 SGDLS and CDR2 YYNGEE. This CDR3 is 14 amino acids long. The CDR3 DNA follows: TGTGCCAGCAGCGCCCCTCCGGCTAACTATGGCTACACCTTC. Translation: CASSAPPANYGYTF.

The chain employs TRBV20-1 and TRBJ2-3; no firm D call. Germline V gene data show CDR1 as DFQATT and CDR2 as SNEGSKA (reference sequence). Trimming removed 3 bases at V and 0 bases at J, with 10 bases between. CDR3 length: 14 amino acids. The CDR3 region is CSASRQHSTDTQYF. The CDR3 bases are TGCAGTGCTAGTAGGCAACATAGCACAGATACGCAGTATTTT.

This clonotype was observed a few times. This rearrangement joins TRBV7-8 to TRBJ1-5; 7 nucleotides agree with TRBD1. The length of the CDR3 is 15 residues. Germline V gene sequence: CDR1 SGHVS, CDR2 FQNEAQ. V lost 1 base to trimming and J lost 7 bases; unmatched junction nucleotides: 7. CDR3 residues: CASSLGDRMEQPQHF. As DNA, the CDR3 is TGTGCCAGCAGCTTAGGGGACAGAATGGAGCAGCCCCAGCATTTT.

The J gene is TRBJ2-7, the V gene TRBV20-1, with TRBD2 identical over 7 bases. V dropped 6 bases and J dropped 4; count of bases not matched to a gene: 12. In germline, CDR1 is DFQATT, CDR2 SNEGSKA (reference sequence). The CDR3 totals 14 residues. CDR3 coding DNA: TGCAGTGCACCTACCGGGAGGCCACGTTACGAGCAGTACTTC. This translates into CSAPTGRPRYEQYF.

The rearrangement joins TRBV25-1 to TRBJ2-2, with D unclear. Trimming removed 7 bases from V and 0 bases from J, with 15 bases in between. The CDR3 length is 16 residues. Germline lookup yields CDR1 MGHDK and CDR2 SYGVNS. The CDR3 here is CASKGLGFANTGELFF. DNA of the CDR3: TGTGCCAGCAAAGGCCTCGGCTTCGCGAACACCGGGGAGCTGTTTTTT.

This clonotype was detected many times. This sequence joins TRBV19 and TRBJ2-1, with 7 bases lining up with TRBD2. In germline, CDR1 is LNHDA, CDR2 SQIVND (reference sequence). This CDR3 is 15 amino acids long. V was clipped by 10 bases and J by 6 bases; unmatched bases: 15. In DNA form, the CDR3 reads TGTGCCACTGGAATTTACGCGGGAGTCGTCAATGAGCAGTTCTTC. It translates to CATGIYAGVVNEQFF.

There are a few counts of this clonotype. The gene calls are TRBV20-1 and TRBJ2-7, with 8 nucleotides matching TRBD2. CDR3 size: 16 residues. V lost 1 base to trimming and J lost 2 bases; unmatched junction nucleotides: 10. Germline values: CDR1 DFQATT, CDR2 SNEGSKA (reference sequence). The CDR3 nucleotides read TGCAGTGCTAGAGCGCCCGGGAGGGCAAGGGCCTACGAGCAGTACTTC. This translates into CSARAPGRARAYEQYF.

This clonotype was detected many times. The chain links TRBV5-6 to TRBJ2-7, with a tentative D call TRBD1 (6 bases). The V and J ends lost 4 bases and 3 bases respectively, with 17 bases between them. The CDR3 loop spans 15 amino acids. CDR1 is SGHDT and CDR2 is YYEEEE in the germline V gene. The CDR3 DNA reads TGTGCCAGCAGCAGAGACAGGATGAGCCTCTACGAGCAGTACTTC. Protein product: CASSRDRMSLYEQYF.

This clonotype was seen a handful of times. The chain couples TRBV20-1 to TRBJ2-3; 10 bases are a match to TRBD2. The CDR3 has 15 amino acids. J was trimmed by 5 bases and V by 0 bases; bases with no gene match: 5. Per germline, CDR1 DFQATT and CDR2 SNEGSKA (reference sequence). This CDR3 reads CSARDSGRAQDTQYF. The CDR3 nucleotides are TGCAGTGCTAGAGACAGCGGGAGGGCCCAAGATACGCAGTATTTT.

The rearrangement links TRBV11-2 to TRBJ2-3, with 7 nucleotides matching TRBD1. CDR3 length: 14 amino acids. From germline, CDR1 is SGHAT and CDR2 FQNNGV. V lost 3 bases and J lost 8; bases outside the gene matches: 8. The chain's CDR3 is CASSFYQGDGTQYF. CDR3 sequence (DNA): TGTGCCAGCAGCTTTTACCAGGGGGATGGTACGCAGTATTTT.

This clonotype was recorded at least ten times. V and J are TRBV7-9 and TRBJ1-5; 9 bases align to TRBD1. CDR3 size: 13 residues. Germline V gene lookup returns CDR1 SEHNR and CDR2 FQNEAQ (reference sequence). Unmatched junction bases numbered 2, after V lost 5 bases and J lost 6 bases. As DNA, the CDR3 is TGTGCCAGCAGCGTACAGGGGGCTCAGCCCCAGCATTTT. Translated: CASSVQGAQPQHF.

This clonotype was seen more than once but under ten times. V is TRBV3-1 and J is TRBJ1-1; TRBD1 is a possible D gene (5 bases). Looked up from germline, CDR1 is LGHDT and CDR2 is YNNKEL (reference sequence). The germline V and J ends were trimmed by 3 bases and 12 bases, with 17 bases remaining between them. CDR3 size: 13 residues. DNA for the CDR3: TGTGCCAGCAGCCATGGGGCAGGGAGTTTGTCTTTCTTT. Its translation: CASSHGAGSLSFF.

This clonotype was counted many times. J is TRBJ2-2 and V is TRBV5-1, with D perhaps matching TRBD2 (5 bases). The ends were cut back, 0 bases at V and 0 bases at J, with 9 bases in the middle. The germline gives CDR1 SGHRS, CDR2 YFSETQ. The CDR3 is 16 amino acids. The chain's CDR3 is CASSLVGAANTGELFF. The CDR3 nucleotides are TGCGCCAGCAGCTTGGTGGGAGCTGCGAACACCGGGGAGCTGTTTTTT.

This clonotype was observed a handful of times. This chain links TRBV12-1 with TRBJ2-1; the D call TRBD2 from the table was never checked on the DNA. TRBV12-1 counts as a pseudogene. The CDR3 has 17 amino acids. In DNA, the CDR3 is TGTGCCAGCAGCTTTGGTTCTAGCGGGAGGGATGGGGATGAGCAGTTCTTC. It translates to CASSFGSSGRDGDEQFF.

The V and J genes are TRBV15 and TRBJ1-2; D unclear. This CDR3 has 15 amino acids. Germline V gives CDR1 LNHNV, CDR2 YYDKDF (reference sequence). Trimming left V 1 base short and J 3 bases short, with 12 bases between. Here the CDR3 reads CATSRGRGIDYGYTF. The CDR3 nucleotides are TGTGCCACCAGCAGAGGCCGCGGGATTGACTATGGCTACACCTTC.

This clonotype was seen a handful of times. This rearrangement joins TRBV3-1 to TRBJ2-5; TRBD2 aligns across 10 bases. Per germline, CDR1 LGHDT and CDR2 YNNKEL (reference sequence). The length of the CDR3 is 17 residues. The J segment lost 4 bases and the V segment lost 0 bases, leaving 8 bases of the junction unmatched. In DNA, the CDR3 is TGTGCCAGCAGCCAAGAATCGGGGAGACTAGCGGGAGAGACCCAGTACTTC. Protein sequence: CASSQESGRLAGETQYF.

The chain has TRBV5-4 and TRBJ2-1; TRBD1 or TRBD2 may be the D gene (5 bases each). The V gene's germline CDR1 is SGHNT and CDR2 YYREEE (reference sequence). The CDR3 has 15 amino acids. The V and J ends lost 3 bases and 6 bases respectively, with 16 bases between them. The CDR3 is CASSSYYRDGNEQFF. For the CDR3, the DNA is TGTGCCAGCAGCTCATATTACCGGGACGGCAATGAGCAGTTCTTC.

The gene calls are TRBV5-4 and TRBJ2-1; 15 nucleotides line up with TRBD2. CDR3 length equals 16 residues. Trimming cost V 4 bases and J 10 bases; bases outside gene matches: 9. The germline gives CDR1 SGHNT, CDR2 YYREEE (reference sequence). The CDR3 is CASSARGLAGGTEQFF. CDR3 in DNA: TGTGCCAGCAGCGCCAGGGGACTAGCGGGAGGAACCGAGCAGTTCTTC.

The V and J genes are TRBV7-2 and TRBJ2-5; D perhaps matches TRBD1 (6 bases). Trimming cost V 5 bases and J 5 bases, with 18 bases left between them. Germline values: CDR1 SGHTA, CDR2 FQGNSA. The CDR3 has 15 residues. CDR3 protein: CASSLGFGQGETQYF. The CDR3, as DNA: TGTGCCAGCAGCCTGGGCTTCGGTCAGGGGGAGACCCAGTACTTC.

The chain recombines TRBV3-1 with TRBJ2-7; D is possibly TRBD1 (6 bases). The CDR3 runs 12 residues. V shed 4 bases and J shed 5 bases, with 9 bases lying between them. Looked up from germline, CDR1 is LGHDT and CDR2 is YNNKEL (reference sequence). In DNA, the CDR3 is TGTGCCAGCAGCCCAGGGGCCCACGAGCAGTACTTC. Amino acid sequence: CASSPGAHEQYF.